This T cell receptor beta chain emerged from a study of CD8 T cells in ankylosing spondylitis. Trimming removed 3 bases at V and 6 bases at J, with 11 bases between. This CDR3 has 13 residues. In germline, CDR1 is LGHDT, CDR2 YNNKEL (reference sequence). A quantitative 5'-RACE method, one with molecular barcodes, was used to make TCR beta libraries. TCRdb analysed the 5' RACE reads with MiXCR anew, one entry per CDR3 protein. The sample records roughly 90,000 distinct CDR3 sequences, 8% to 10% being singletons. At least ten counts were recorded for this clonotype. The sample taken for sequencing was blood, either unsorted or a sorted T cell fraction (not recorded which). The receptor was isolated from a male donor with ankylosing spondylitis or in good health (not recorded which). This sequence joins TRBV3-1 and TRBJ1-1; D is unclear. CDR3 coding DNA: TGTGCCAGCAGCCAGCTCGGAGGCGCTGAAGCTTTCTTT. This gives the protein CASSQLGGAEAFF.